This TCR beta chain was obtained from a study of blood T cells in healthy people across ages (dated by TCRdb to about 2015). About the investigation overall: In model experiments, template switching captured about one uniquely barcoded TCR beta cDNA molecule for every two T cells. The study measured age-related changes in TCR beta repertoire diversity using deep sequencing normalized with unique cDNA molecular identifiers. The donors were divided into four age groups: young (average around 15 years), middle-aged (almost 40), aged (about 56) and long-lived (more than 75). Donors of different ages were randomly distributed across sequencing lanes to avoid experimental bias. Using the same blood draw, the study looked at two additional independent replicas of 1 million unique cDNA reads for two donors, one aged 18 to 29 and the other aged 80 or older. The paper's findings and limits, for the study overall: Estimates of total diversity from one million sequenced T cells were regarded as lower bounds and underestimates. Bulk unsorted PBMC profiling prevented conclusive comparison of naive and antigen-experienced compartments. Observed TCR beta diversity per million T cells fell roughly linearly with age, and a significant reduction was already apparent by age around 40. Compared with the aged group, the long-lived group had more naive CD4+ T cells, fewer expanded clones and increased TCR diversity, a pattern suggesting age selection. There was a strong correlation between observed TCR beta diversity and the percentage of naive T cells measured by flow cytometry. Because the CMV infection status of the donors was unknown, age-related changes in expanded clonotypes may potentially have been confounded.

CDR1 and CDR2 are drawn from the germline V gene: SGHTA, FQGNSA. The CDR3 starts with the cysteine, ends with the phenylalanine, and has 15 residues. Only the CDR3 region is kept as DNA, spanning 45 bases read in frame from base 1. V loses 2 bases at its end and J loses 6 bases; junction bases beyond the gene matches: 5. Donors were 30 to 45 systemically healthy Caucasian individuals from Russia aged roughly 6 to 100 years. Roughly 9.5 milliliters of peripheral blood were drawn from each donor into EDTA-treated Vacutainer tubes. Ficoll-Paque density-gradient centrifugation was used to isolate PBMCs, with at least 7 million obtained per sample. Trizol reagent was used to extract total RNA from PBMCs, with at least 5 micrograms per sample. The percentages of naive CD45RAhigh/CD27high T cells were determined by flow cytometry on a PBMC aliquot from every donor. Libraries were built with 5' RACE. Sequencing used an Illumina HiSeq 2500. A second PCR of about 6 to 11 cycles was run with a J-beta primer mix and a sample-barcoded 5' primer. A unique molecular identifier was introduced onto each TCR beta cDNA molecule by a template-switch 5' adaptor carrying 12 random nucleotides. Each sample yielded at least 3 million CDR3-containing paired-end reads. First-strand cDNA synthesis was performed from all RNA using the Mint cDNA synthesis kit, with priming by a TRBC-specific oligonucleotide. After uracil-DNA glycosylase treatment, a first 18-cycle PCR used universal primers M1SS and BC2_uni_R on all cDNA. The source study handled its data this way. For normalization, 1 million high-quality reads, each with a distinct molecular identifier, were randomly selected from each sample. Reads sharing molecular identifiers were discarded rather than binned into consensus sequences. MiTCR, with a Q25 quality threshold and the strictest error-elimination algorithm, was used for CDR3 identification, clonotype clustering and error correction. A nonparametric unseen species model with Euler transformation was used to estimate a lower bound on total TCR beta diversity. TCRdb reprocessed the public reads (quality trimming at Q25 with fastp, clone calling with MiXCR) and kept in-frame beta chains. Records with the same CDR3 protein are collapsed into one entry carrying the most frequent genes and DNA. These V and J calls derive from TCRdb rather than the authors' analysis. The sample has approximately 850,000 distinct CDR3 sequences on record, roughly 64% of them singletons. Clones ranked in the top ten supply roughly 22% of the sample.

As concerns this clonotype: It lacks a known antigen. Base qualities are not provided; no much larger clone lies one nucleotide away.

The sequence joins TRBV7-2 to TRBJ2-1, and TRBD2 aligns with 9 junction nucleotides. The TCR sequence derives from a man aged 25-45 years in good health. Sequencing was carried out using blood. CDR3 sequence: CASSLWRGGFNEQFF. The base sequence is TGTGCCAGCAGCTTATGGCGGGGGGGATTCAATGAGCAGTTCTTC.